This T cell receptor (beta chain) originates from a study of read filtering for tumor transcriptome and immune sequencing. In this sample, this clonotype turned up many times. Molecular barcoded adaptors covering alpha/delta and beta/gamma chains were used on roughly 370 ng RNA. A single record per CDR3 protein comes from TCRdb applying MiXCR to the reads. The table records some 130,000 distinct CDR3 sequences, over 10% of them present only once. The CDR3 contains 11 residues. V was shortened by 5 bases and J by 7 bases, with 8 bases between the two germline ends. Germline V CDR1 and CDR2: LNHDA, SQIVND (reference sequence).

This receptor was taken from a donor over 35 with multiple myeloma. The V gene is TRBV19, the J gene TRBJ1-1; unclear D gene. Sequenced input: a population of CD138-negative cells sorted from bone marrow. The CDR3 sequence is CASSVNVEAFF. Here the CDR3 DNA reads TGTGCCAGTAGTGTGAATGTTGAAGCTTTCTTT.